This TCR beta chain was sequenced in a study of blood T cell repertoires in COVID-19. Study background: The origin of the acute and convalescent COVID-19 samples was the United States, Italy and Spain. T cells, B-cell-depleted T cells, or PBMCs provided the cDNA or gDNA that served as material.

Authors' analysis steps: Using reference gene primer amplification, nucleated cell counts were estimated. This table comes from immunoSEQ multiplex PCR, and its TCRdb copy is limited to in-frame clones, with some not included. V, J and clone size are those of that table, while D and trimming were read from the DNA. The table shows 220,000 or so clones, with about three quarters occurring only once. With 2 bases clipped from V and 4 bases from J, the junction kept 10 bases outside the gene matches. The CDR3 is made up of 17 amino acids. CDR1 and CDR2 (germline): MDHEN, SYDVKM. The rearrangement joins TRBV28 to TRBJ2-7; TRBD2 matches 11 bases. The clonotype comes from a woman in her 70s with acute or convalescent COVID-19. The material sequenced was peripheral blood. The chain's CDR3 is CASSLVVGTSGQYEQYF. The CDR3 DNA sequence: TGTGCCAGCAGTTTAGTAGTGGGGACTAGCGGCCAATACGAGCAGTACTTC.